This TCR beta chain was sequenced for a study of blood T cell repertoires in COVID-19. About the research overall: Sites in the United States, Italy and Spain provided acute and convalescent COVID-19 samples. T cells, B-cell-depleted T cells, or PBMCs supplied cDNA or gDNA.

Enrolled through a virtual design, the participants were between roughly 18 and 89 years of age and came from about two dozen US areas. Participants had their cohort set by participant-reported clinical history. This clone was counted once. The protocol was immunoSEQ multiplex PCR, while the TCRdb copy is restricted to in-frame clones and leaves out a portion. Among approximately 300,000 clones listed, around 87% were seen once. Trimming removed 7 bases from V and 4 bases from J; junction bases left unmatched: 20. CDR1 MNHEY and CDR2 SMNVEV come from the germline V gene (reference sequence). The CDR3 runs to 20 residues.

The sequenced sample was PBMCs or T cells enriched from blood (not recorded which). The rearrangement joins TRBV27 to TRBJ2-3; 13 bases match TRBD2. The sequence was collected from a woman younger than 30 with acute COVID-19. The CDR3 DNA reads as TGTGCCAGCACCTCCTGGGACAGGGGGGGACTAGCGGGAAGGGCAGATACGCAGTATTTT. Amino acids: CASTSWDRGGLAGRADTQYF.